This T cell receptor (beta chain) emerged from a study of read filtering for tumor transcriptome and immune sequencing. Study-level points and caveats: Single-read clonotypes: roughly four fifths of IR-seq clonotypes (around 3.4% of reads), around three quarters of RNA-seq clonotypes (roughly 49% of reads).

Molecular barcoded adaptors covering alpha/delta and beta/gamma chains were used on approximately 440 ng RNA. MiXCR, applied by TCRdb to the reads, yields one record per CDR3 protein. The sample consists of about 58,000 distinct CDR3 sequences, 12% of them appearing once. This clonotype appeared many times. As yet, its antigen is unknown. There are 17 residues in the CDR3. V dropped 4 bases and J dropped 4 bases, with 20 bases sitting between them. The chain employs TRBV12-3 or TRBV12-4 and TRBJ1-5; D ambiguous. Source material: a population of CD138-negative cells sorted from bone marrow. The receptor was isolated from a donor at least 40 years old with multiple myeloma. The CDR3 region is CASSSIATIAGNQPQHF. As DNA, the CDR3 is TGTGCCAGCAGTTCAATAGCGACAATAGCGGGGAATCAGCCCCAGCATTTT.